This T cell receptor (beta chain) was sequenced for a study of CD8+ T cells in alopecia areata. Turning to the study itself: Patients received oral tofacitinib, 5 to 10 mg twice daily, for moderate-to-severe alopecia areata. Findings and limits, study-wide: Sequencing of scalp tissue also captures the resident alphabeta T cells of normal skin. Patients showed less clear TCR sequence sharing than mice, possibly partly because of HLA diversity. Compared with normal scalp, lesional scalp had higher clonality and more expanded CD8+ clones.

This clone was counted at least ten times. Its cognate antigen is unknown. The sequencing template was cDNA reverse transcribed from extracted RNA. Method: immunoSEQ multiplex PCR; TCRdb's copy keeps in-frame clones and lacks some. The sample has some 130,000 clones; approximately 49% are singletons. The sequencing used CD8+ T cells sorted from blood, collected at week 0. The clonotype was recovered from a human donor with alopecia areata.

CDR3 nucleotides: TGTGCCAGCAACCTATTGGACGAGGGCTCCAATGAGCAGTTCTTC. It codes for CASNLLDEGSNEQFF. The chain joins TRBV6-1 to TRBJ2-1, with TRBD2 as a possible D gene (5 bases). Germline lookup yields CDR1 MNHNS and CDR2 SASEGT. Deletions cut 7 bases from V and 6 bases from J, with 19 bases between. The CDR3 contains 15 residues.